The 25 T cell receptor beta chains in this list originate from one sample, sequenced in a study of blood T cell repertoires in COVID-19. Assay: immunoSEQ multiplex PCR; the TCRdb copy retains only in-frame clones and omits some. The data hold tens of thousands of clones, with approximately 90% observed a single time. Sequenced sample: peripheral blood. These TCRs come from a man older than 75 with acute or convalescent COVID-19.

The CDR3 DNA reads TGTGCCTGGAGTGTACGGCGATCTAGCGGCGACACCGGGGAGCTGTTTTTT. Translating gives CAWSVRRSSGDTGELFF. This sequence joins TRBV30 and TRBJ2-2; 7 nucleotides match TRBD2. J gave up 3 bases and V 0 bases, and 10 bases lay outside the gene matches. Germline CDR1 reads GTSNPN; CDR2 reads SVGIG (reference sequence). This CDR3 is built from 17 residues. The whole variable domain, remainder taken from reference TRBV30 and TRBJ2-2, is SQTIHQWPATLVQPVGSPLSLECTVEGTSNPNLYWYRQAAGRGLQLLFYSVGIGQISSEVPQNLSASRPQDRQFILSSKKLLLSDSGFYLCAWSVRRSSGDTGELFFGEGSRLTVL.

This sequence joins TRBV9 and TRBJ2-3, with D unresolved. The V end was cut by 3 bases, the J end by 6 bases, with 14 bases between. This CDR3 is 14 amino acids long. Germline V CDR1 and CDR2: SGDLS, YYNGEE. CDR3 nucleotides: TGTGCCAGCAGCGCCCTCGACGCGAGGGATACGCAGTATTTT. Encoded protein: CASSALDARDTQYF.

The chain has TRBV5-1 and TRBJ2-5; D is possibly TRBD1 (6 bases). The length of the CDR3 is 14 residues. Germline V gives CDR1 SGHRS, CDR2 YFSETQ. Deletions cut 5 bases from V and 5 bases from J, with 16 bases between. The chain's CDR3 is CASSGGLTRETQYF. The CDR3 bases are TGCGCCAGCAGTGGGGGCCTGACGAGGGAGACCCAGTACTTC.

V usage is TRBV12-3 or TRBV12-4 and J usage is TRBJ1-5; unclear D gene. The CDR3 runs to 12 residues. The V end was cut by 3 bases, the J end by 5 bases, with 5 bases between. CDR3 DNA: TGTGCCAGCAGTTTCGGGGATCAGCCCCAGCATTTT. Translating it yields CASSFGDQPQHF.

The chain has TRBV5-1 and TRBJ1-1, with D possibly being TRBD1 (5 bases). The CDR3 length is 15 residues. Germline V lookup: CDR1 SGHRS, CDR2 YFSETQ. V was clipped by 0 bases and J by 4 bases, with 13 bases between them. The CDR3 DNA follows: TGCGCCAGCAGCTTGGCGGGGGATACAGGCACTGAAGCTTTCTTT. It encodes CASSLAGDTGTEAFF.

The rearrangement joins TRBV18 to TRBJ2-6; TRBD1 matches at 7 bases. CDR1 KGHSH and CDR2 LQKENI come from the germline V gene. With 3 bases clipped from V and 2 bases from J, the junction kept 1 base outside the gene matches. This CDR3 has 15 residues. CDR3 loop: CASSPGTAGANVLTF. DNA for the CDR3: TGTGCCAGCTCACCTGGGACAGCTGGGGCCAACGTCCTGACTTTC.

J is TRBJ1-6 and V is TRBV7-2, with D unclear. Trimming took off 4 bases at V and 8 bases at J, with 9 bases between the two ends. The CDR3 is made up of 13 amino acids. The germline V gene has CDR1 SGHTA and CDR2 FQGNSA. CDR3 residues: CASSSYRDSPLHF. Here the CDR3 DNA reads TGTGCCAGCAGCTCTTATCGTGATTCACCCCTCCACTTT.

This clone was detected only once. J is TRBJ2-7 and V is TRBV18; 8 bases are shared with TRBD1. V shed 3 bases and J 4 bases; nucleotides not matched to a gene: 5. Germline V gene lookup returns CDR1 KGHSH and CDR2 LQKENI. The CDR3 is 14 amino acids. The CDR3 DNA sequence: TGTGCCAGCTCACCGAGGGACAGGCTATACGAGCAGTACTTC. Its translation: CASSPRDRLYEQYF.

The chain has TRBV3-1 (or the pseudogene TRBV3-2) and TRBJ2-2; D ambiguous. This CDR3 has 13 residues. Germline CDR1 reads LGHDT; CDR2 reads YNNKEL (reference sequence). Trimming shortened V by 2 bases and J by 10 bases, and 11 bases separated the two germline ends. CDR3 in amino acids: CASSQSMPMELFF. CDR3 DNA sequence: TGTGCCAGCAGCCAATCTATGCCAATGGAGCTGTTTTTT.

This chain joins TRBV30 and TRBJ2-2, with a possible D match to TRBD2 (5 bases). Germline-derived CDR1 and CDR2 are GTSNPN and SVGIG (reference sequence). The CDR3 consists of 14 residues. Trimming removed 4 bases from V and 1 base from J, with 10 bases in between. DNA for the CDR3: TGTGCCTGGACCCGGGCGGGGAACACCGGGGAGCTGTTTTTT. Translation: CAWTRAGNTGELFF. Drawing the rest from reference TRBV30 and TRBJ2-2, the complete variable domain is SQTIHQWPATLVQPVGSPLSLECTVEGTSNPNLYWYRQAAGRGLQLLFYSVGIGQISSEVPQNLSASRPQDRQFILSSKKLLLSDSGFYLCAWTRAGNTGELFFGEGSRLTVL.

The J gene is TRBJ2-1, the V gene TRBV6-2 or TRBV6-3; D is ambiguous. The CDR3 has 13 amino acids. V was shortened by 2 bases and J by 7 bases, with 9 bases between the two germline ends. Per the germline V gene, CDR1 is MNHEY and CDR2 is SVGEGT. The CDR3 loop is CASSYTRLNEQFF. The CDR3 region has the DNA TGTGCCAGCAGTTACACCCGCCTAAATGAGCAGTTCTTC.

The gene calls are TRBV28 and TRBJ1-1; possible D gene TRBD1, 6 bases. This CDR3 is built from 12 residues. The V end lost 8 bases, the J end lost 4 bases, and 11 bases lay between the germline ends. Looked up from germline, CDR1 is MDHEN and CDR2 is SYDVKM. The CDR3 sequence: CASGLGATEAFF. As DNA, the CDR3 is TGTGCCAGCGGCCTGGGGGCCACTGAAGCTTTCTTT.

The sample holds a few counts of this clone. The rearrangement joins TRBV5-1 to TRBJ1-2; possible D gene TRBD1, 5 bases. CDR3 length equals 15 residues. V was clipped by 4 bases and J by 5 bases, with 18 bases between them. Germline assignment: CDR1 SGHRS and CDR2 YFSETQ. The CDR3 is CASSVNQGSIYGYTF. CDR3 nucleotide sequence: TGCGCCAGCAGCGTCAATCAGGGATCAATTTATGGCTACACCTTC.

V and J are TRBV5-1 and TRBJ2-1; the D gene is possibly TRBD2 (6 bases). V was clipped by 4 bases and J by 2 bases, with 13 bases between them. In germline, CDR1 is SGHRS, CDR2 YFSETQ. The CDR3 is 15 residues long. CDR3 DNA: TGCGCCAGCAGCGCCGGTAGCGGAACCTACAATGAGCAGTTCTTC. It codes for CASSAGSGTYNEQFF.

This clone showed up just a few times. V gene TRBV19 combines with J gene TRBJ1-1; 8 bases align to TRBD1. From germline, CDR1 is LNHDA and CDR2 SQIVND (reference sequence). The length of the CDR3 is 13 residues. Trimming took 5 bases from V and 3 from J; bases not matched to a gene: 2. CDR3 region: CASSSTGDTEAFF. CDR3 coding DNA: TGTGCCAGTAGTTCGACAGGGGACACTGAAGCTTTCTTT.

This sequence joins TRBV4-2 and TRBJ2-1; D is perhaps TRBD2 (5 bases). Germline values: CDR1 LGHNA, CDR2 YNFKEQ. The CDR3 extends over 15 amino acids. V gave up 0 bases and J gave up 5 bases, with 11 bases separating them. CDR3 sequence: CASSQDRGLDNEQFF. CDR3 coding DNA: TGTGCCAGCAGCCAAGATCGAGGGCTAGACAATGAGCAGTTCTTC.

The rearrangement links TRBV5-1 to TRBJ1-2, with 9 bases that match TRBD1. Germline V gene lookup returns CDR1 SGHRS and CDR2 YFSETQ. With 0 bases clipped from V and 4 bases from J, the junction kept 4 bases outside the gene matches. The CDR3 runs 15 residues. CDR3 in DNA: TGCGCCAGCAGCTTGGGGACAGGGGATGGCTATGGCTACACCTTC. It is translated as CASSLGTGDGYGYTF.

This rearrangement joins TRBV7-9 to TRBJ1-2; TRBD1 agrees at 7 bases. Germline values: CDR1 SEHNR, CDR2 FQNEAQ (reference sequence). This CDR3 comprises 14 residues. J was trimmed by 4 bases and V by 5 bases; bases with no gene match: 7. DNA for the CDR3: TGTGCCAGCAGCCTCGGACAGGCTCCCTATGGCTACACCTTC. It codes for CASSLGQAPYGYTF. Using reference TRBV7-9 and TRBJ1-2 for the parts outside the CDR3, the full variable domain is DTGVSQNPRHKITKRGQNVTFRCDPISEHNRLYWYRQTLGQGPEFLTYFQNEAQLEKSRLLSDRFSAERPKGSFSTLEIQRTEQGDSAMYLCASSLGQAPYGYTFGSGTRLTVV.

CDR3: CASSIGGHSSTDTQYF. DNA of the CDR3: TGTGCCAGTAGTATAGGGGGGCATTCTAGCACAGATACGCAGTATTTT. The chain is built from TRBV19 and TRBJ2-3; TRBD1 is a possible D gene (6 bases). Trimming shortened V by 1 base and J by 0 bases, and 11 bases separated the two germline ends. The CDR3 covers 16 residues. Germline V gene sequence: CDR1 LNHDA, CDR2 SQIVND (reference sequence).

The chain links TRBV6-5 to TRBJ1-5; the D gene is possibly TRBD1 (6 bases). The CDR3 totals 14 residues. Per the germline V gene, CDR1 is MNHEY and CDR2 is SVGAGI. Trimming shortened V by 8 bases and J by 3 bases, and 14 bases separated the two germline ends. The CDR3 protein is CASLKDSYNQPQHF. The CDR3 bases are TGTGCCAGCCTAAAGGACAGCTACAATCAGCCCCAGCATTTT.

The chain joins TRBV6-5 to TRBJ1-2, with D perhaps matching TRBD1 (6 bases). Germline V gene lookup returns CDR1 MNHEY and CDR2 SVGAGI. V was trimmed by 6 bases and J by 5 bases, leaving 13 bases between them. CDR3 length equals 13 residues. The CDR3 sequence: CASRQGGPYGYTF. The CDR3 DNA reads as TGTGCCAGCAGACAGGGCGGGCCGTATGGCTACACCTTC.

The chain couples TRBV7-2 to TRBJ2-5; no reliable D call. V gave up 2 bases and J gave up 7 bases, with 17 bases separating them. The CDR3 is 15 amino acids. CDR1 and CDR2 (germline): SGHTA, FQGNSA. In nucleotides, the CDR3 is TGTGCCAGCAGCTTACGAGGAACGGATGTCTCGACCCAGTACTTC. Amino acids: CASSLRGTDVSTQYF.

V gene TRBV6-1 combines with J gene TRBJ1-5, with a tentative D call TRBD1 (6 bases). The CDR3 runs to 15 residues. V shed 0 bases and J shed 4 bases, with 10 bases lying between them. Per the germline V gene, CDR1 is MNHNS and CDR2 is SASEGT. CDR3 nucleotide sequence: TGTGCCAGCAGTGAAGCGCCGACAGGAAATCAGCCCCAGCATTTT. Translating gives CASSEAPTGNQPQHF.

The genes are TRBV19 and TRBJ1-1; 7 bases match TRBD1. The trim removed 1 base at V and 0 bases at J, leaving 8 bases unmatched. The CDR3 has 17 residues. Germline V gene sequence: CDR1 LNHDA, CDR2 SQIVND (reference sequence). The CDR3 sequence is CASSIAGRGTLNTEAFF. The CDR3 nucleotides are TGTGCCAGTAGTATAGCGGGCAGGGGGACGTTGAACACTGAAGCTTTCTTT.

The V call is TRBV5-4, the J call TRBJ2-7, with D tentatively TRBD1 (5 bases). CDR1 is SGHNT and CDR2 is YYREEE in the germline V gene (reference sequence). The CDR3 totals 14 residues. V gave up 0 bases and J gave up 6 bases, with 13 bases separating them. CDR3 in amino acids: CASSLGTRIREQYF. The CDR3 nucleotides read TGTGCCAGCAGCTTGGGGACAAGGATCCGCGAGCAGTACTTC. Complete variable domain (other parts from reference TRBV5-4 and TRBJ2-7): ETGVTQSPTHLIKTRGQQVTLRCSSQSGHNTVSWYQQALGQGPQFIFQYYREEENGRGNFPPRFSGLQFPNYSSELNVNALELDDSALYLCASSLGTRIREQYFGPGTRLTVT.